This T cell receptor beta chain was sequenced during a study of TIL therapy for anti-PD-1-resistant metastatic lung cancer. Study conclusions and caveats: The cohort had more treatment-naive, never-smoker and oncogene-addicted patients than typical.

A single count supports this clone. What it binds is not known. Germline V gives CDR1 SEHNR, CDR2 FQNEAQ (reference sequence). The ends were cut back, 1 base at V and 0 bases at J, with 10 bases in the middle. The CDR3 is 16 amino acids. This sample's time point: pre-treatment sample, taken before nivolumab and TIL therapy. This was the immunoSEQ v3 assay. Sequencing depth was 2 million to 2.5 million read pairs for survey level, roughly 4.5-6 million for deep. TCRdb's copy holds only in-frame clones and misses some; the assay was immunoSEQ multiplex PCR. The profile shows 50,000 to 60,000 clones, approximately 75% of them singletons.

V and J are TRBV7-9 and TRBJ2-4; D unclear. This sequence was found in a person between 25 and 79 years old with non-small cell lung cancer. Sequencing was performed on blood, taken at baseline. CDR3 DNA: TGTGCCAGCAGCTTAGTCACTCAGGTAGCCAAAAACATTCAGTACTTC. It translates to CASSLVTQVAKNIQYF.